A single sample is the source of the 12 T cell receptor beta chains below, sequenced in a study of blood T cell repertoires in COVID-19. TCRdb keeps only in-frame clones here, not all; method: immunoSEQ multiplex PCR. Among 200,000 or so clones, about nine tenths were seen once, and the ten largest hold roughly 2.5%. Sequenced material: peripheral blood. These receptors all stem from a woman in her fifties or sixties with acute or convalescent COVID-19.

A remark on this clone: In the same sample, other DNA sequences code for this CDR3. V gene TRBV10-3 combines with J gene TRBJ2-5, with D possibly matching TRBD1 (5 bases). The CDR3 extends over 13 amino acids. Trimming took 5 bases from V and 1 from J, leaving 8 bases between them. Germline V CDR1 and CDR2: ENHRY, SYGVKD. The DNA for the CDR3 is TGTGCCATCAGTCGACAGTCCCAAGAGACCCAGTACTTC. Encoded protein: CAISRQSQETQYF.

The chain joins TRBV29-1 to TRBJ1-1, with 12 bases matching TRBD1. With 6 bases clipped from V and 4 bases from J, the junction kept 12 bases outside the gene matches. CDR3 size: 16 residues. Per germline, CDR1 SQVTM and CDR2 ANQGSEA. CDR3 sequence reads: CSVIPGTGGLGTEAFF. CDR3 nucleotide sequence: TGCAGCGTGATCCCCGGGACAGGGGGCTTGGGCACTGAAGCTTTCTTT.

This rearrangement joins TRBV5-6 to TRBJ2-7; the D gene is possibly TRBD1 (6 bases). Trimming cost V 0 bases and J 4 bases, with 17 bases left between them. CDR3 length equals 16 residues. Germline V gene data show CDR1 as SGHDT and CDR2 as YYEEEE. CDR3 loop: CASSLGQDPGRYEQYF. The CDR3 bases are TGTGCCAGCAGCTTGGGACAGGACCCCGGCAGGTACGAGCAGTACTTC.

The CDR3 here is CASSLGLAGVNVKETQYF. As DNA, the CDR3 is TGCGCCAGCAGCTTGGGATTAGCGGGAGTGAACGTAAAAGAGACCCAGTACTTC. V and J are TRBV5-1 and TRBJ2-5; 9 bases match TRBD2. V was clipped by 0 bases and J by 3 bases; unmatched bases: 12. Looked up from germline, CDR1 is SGHRS and CDR2 is YFSETQ. CDR3 length equals 18 residues. The variable domain in full, with the rest retrieved from reference TRBV5-1 and TRBJ2-5, is KAGVTQTPRYLIKTRGQQVTLSCSPISGHRSVSWYQQTPGQGLQFLFEYFSETQRNKGNFPGRFSGRQFSNSRSEMNVSTLELGDSALYLCASSLGLAGVNVKETQYFGPGTRLLVL.

This sequence joins TRBV19 and TRBJ2-1, with 7 positions matching TRBD1. This CDR3 contains 16 residues. V was pared by 9 bases and J by 2 bases, with 13 bases of the junction left unmatched. CDR1 is LNHDA and CDR2 is SQIVND in the germline V gene (reference sequence). Here the CDR3 DNA reads TGTGCCAGCCGGGACAGCGTAATGAACACCTACAATGAGCAGTTCTTC. Its protein is CASRDSVMNTYNEQFF.

This chain connects TRBV5-8 to TRBJ2-3, with 11 bases matching TRBD1. J was trimmed by 6 bases and V by 3 bases; bases with no gene match: 6. Germline V CDR1 and CDR2: SGHTS, YDEGEE. This CDR3 is built from 15 residues. The chain's CDR3 is CASSSGTGGPDTQYF. The CDR3 region has the DNA TGTGCCAGCAGCTCTGGGACAGGGGGGCCTGATACGCAGTATTTT. The whole variable domain, remainder taken from reference TRBV5-8 and TRBJ2-3, is EAGVTQSPTHLIKTRGQQATLRCSPISGHTSVYWYQQALGLGLQFLLWYDEGEERNRGNFPPRFSGRQFPNYSSELNVNALELEDSALYLCASSSGTGGPDTQYFGPGTRLTVL.

The rearrangement joins TRBV3-1 (or the pseudogene TRBV3-2) to TRBJ2-7, with 8 bases identical to TRBD2. The CDR3 contains 15 residues. V gave up 4 bases and J gave up 4 bases; unmatched junction bases: 9. In germline, CDR1 is LGHDT, CDR2 YNNKEL (reference sequence). The chain's CDR3 is CASSPRAGGGYEQYF. CDR3 nucleotide sequence: TGTGCCAGCAGCCCCCGGGCGGGGGGCGGGTACGAGCAGTACTTC.

J is TRBJ1-1 and V is TRBV2; D gene unclear. Germline CDR1 SNHLY, CDR2 FYNNEI. The CDR3 extends over 14 amino acids. Deletions cut 6 bases from V and 2 bases from J, with 13 bases between. The CDR3 coding sequence is TGTGCCAGCAGCGAGCACGGGTTTAACACTGAAGCTTTCTTT. Its translation is CASSEHGFNTEAFF.

On this clone itself: The same CDR3 also results from other DNA sequences found in this sample. The chain uses TRBV6-5 and TRBJ1-5; no reliable D call. Germline assignment: CDR1 MNHEY and CDR2 SVGAGI. V was cut by 5 bases and J by 0 bases, with 8 bases left in between. There are 14 residues in the CDR3. The CDR3 is CASSPRGSNQPQHF. The CDR3, as DNA: TGTGCCAGCAGTCCTCGGGGTAGCAATCAGCCCCAGCATTTT.

This clone has a single count. The chain joins TRBV6-5 to TRBJ2-4, with 12 bases identical to TRBD2. Germline values: CDR1 MNHEY, CDR2 SVGAGI. V lost 4 bases to trimming and J lost 7 bases; unmatched junction nucleotides: 5. This CDR3 is built from 15 residues. In DNA form, the CDR3 reads TGTGCCAGCAGTTCCCTAGCGGGGGGGTCGAACATTCAGTACTTC. Translating gives CASSSLAGGSNIQYF.

This chain links TRBV19 with TRBJ2-1; 7 bases are shared with TRBD2. The CDR3 sequence is 17 residues long. The germline V gene has CDR1 LNHDA and CDR2 SQIVND (reference sequence). The V and J ends lost 7 bases and 1 base, in that order; junction bases with no gene match: 13. The CDR3 DNA sequence: TGTGCCAGTACCCCGTCCCTGAGCGGGGAATCCTACAATGAGCAGTTCTTC. It translates to CASTPSLSGESYNEQFF.

A remark on this clone: The DNA is omitted, as the CDR3 cannot be located on it reliably, and the CDR3 follows TCRdb's listing. The chain's CDR3 is CASSQDWGRTVALGTFF. The chain recombines TRBV4-1 with TRBJ1-1; the DNA was not compared with TRBD1, the D call given in the table. The CDR3 sequence runs 17 residues, both termini included. CDR1 and CDR2 (germline): MGHRA, YSYEKL.